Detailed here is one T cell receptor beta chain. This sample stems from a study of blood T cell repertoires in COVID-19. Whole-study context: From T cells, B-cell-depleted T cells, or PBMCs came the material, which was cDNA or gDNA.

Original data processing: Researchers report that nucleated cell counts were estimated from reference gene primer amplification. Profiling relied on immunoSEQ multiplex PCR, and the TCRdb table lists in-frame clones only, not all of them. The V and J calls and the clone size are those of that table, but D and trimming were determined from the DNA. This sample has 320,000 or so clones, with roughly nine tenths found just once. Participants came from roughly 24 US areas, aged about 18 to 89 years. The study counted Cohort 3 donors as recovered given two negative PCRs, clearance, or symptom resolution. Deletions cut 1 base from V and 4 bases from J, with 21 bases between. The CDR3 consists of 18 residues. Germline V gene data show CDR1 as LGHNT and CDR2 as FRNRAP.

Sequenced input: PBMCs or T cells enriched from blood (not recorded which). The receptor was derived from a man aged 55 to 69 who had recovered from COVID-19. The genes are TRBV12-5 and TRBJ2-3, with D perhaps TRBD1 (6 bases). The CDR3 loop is CASGLAPTDRSGPDTQYF. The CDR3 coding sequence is TGTGCTAGTGGTTTGGCTCCCACTGACAGGTCTGGCCCAGATACGCAGTATTTT.